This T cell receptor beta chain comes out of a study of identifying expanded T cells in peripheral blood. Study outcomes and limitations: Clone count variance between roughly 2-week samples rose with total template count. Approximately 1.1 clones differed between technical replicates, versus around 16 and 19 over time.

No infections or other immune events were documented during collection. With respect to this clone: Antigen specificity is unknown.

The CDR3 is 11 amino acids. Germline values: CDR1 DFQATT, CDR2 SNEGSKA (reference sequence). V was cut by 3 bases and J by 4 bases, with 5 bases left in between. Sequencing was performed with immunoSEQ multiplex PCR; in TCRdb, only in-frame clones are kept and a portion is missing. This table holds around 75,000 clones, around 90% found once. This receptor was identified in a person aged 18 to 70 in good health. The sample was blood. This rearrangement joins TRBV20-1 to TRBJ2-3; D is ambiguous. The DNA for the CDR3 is TGCAGTGCTAGCGGAGCAGATACGCAGTATTTT. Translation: CSASGADTQYF.